The source of this T cell receptor (beta chain) is a study of identifying expanded T cells in peripheral blood. Study-level findings and limits: Clone count variance between approximately two-week samples rose with total template count.

Profiling relied on immunoSEQ multiplex PCR, and the TCRdb table lists in-frame clones only, not all of them. The sample has around 99,000 clones; about nine tenths are singletons. On this clone itself: Its specificity is not known.

Trimming took 4 bases from V and 1 from J; bases not matched to a gene: 10. The CDR3 has 18 residues. CDR1 and CDR2 from the germline V gene are SGHVS and FNYEAQ. The V call is TRBV7-6, the J call TRBJ2-5, with 12 positions matching TRBD2. The sample taken for sequencing was blood. The clonotype was recovered from a person between 18 and 75 years old in good health. CDR3 region: CASSSIYTSGRPQETQYF. The DNA of the CDR3 is TGTGCCAGCAGCTCGATCTACACTAGCGGGAGGCCCCAAGAGACCCAGTACTTC.